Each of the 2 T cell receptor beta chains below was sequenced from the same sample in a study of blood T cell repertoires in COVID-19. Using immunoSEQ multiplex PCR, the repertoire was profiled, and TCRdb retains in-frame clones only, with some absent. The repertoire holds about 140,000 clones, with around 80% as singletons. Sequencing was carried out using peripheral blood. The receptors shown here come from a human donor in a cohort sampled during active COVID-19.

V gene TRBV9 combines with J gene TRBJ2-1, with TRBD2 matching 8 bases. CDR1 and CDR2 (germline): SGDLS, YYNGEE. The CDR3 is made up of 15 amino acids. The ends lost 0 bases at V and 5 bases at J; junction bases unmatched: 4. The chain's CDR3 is CASSVGLAGDNEQFF. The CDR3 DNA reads TGTGCCAGCAGCGTAGGGCTAGCGGGCGACAATGAGCAGTTCTTC.

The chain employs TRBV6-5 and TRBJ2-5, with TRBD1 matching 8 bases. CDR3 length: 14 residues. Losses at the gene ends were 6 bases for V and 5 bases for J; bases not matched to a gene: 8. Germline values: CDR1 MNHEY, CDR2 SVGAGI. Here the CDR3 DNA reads TGTGCCAGCAGGGGACCAGGGGGCCTGGAGACCCAGTACTTC. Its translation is CASRGPGGLETQYF.